These 19 T cell receptor beta chains originate from one sample sequenced in a study of OX40 agonist ivuxolimab in advanced cancers. Clones were sequenced by immunoSEQ multiplex PCR, and TCRdb holds only the in-frame ones, with some missing. The repertoire holds 73,000 or so clones, with around 80% as singletons. The sample was CD4+ or CD8+ T cells sorted from blood, taken in a trial of the OX40 agonist ivuxolimab. The source is an adult with an advanced solid tumor such as melanoma, head and neck, liver or kidney cancer.

V usage is TRBV7-9 and J usage is TRBJ2-5, with 13 nucleotides matching TRBD2. The J call may be mistaken, given a closer DNA end match to TRBJ2-7. Germline V gives CDR1 SEHNR, CDR2 FQNEAQ (reference sequence). CDR3 size: 16 residues. The CDR3 region is CASSLRTSGSSYEQYF. DNA of the CDR3: TGTGCCAGCAGCTTAAGGACTAGCGGGAGTAGCTACGAGCAGTACTTC.

This clone was recorded a few times. The V call is TRBV5-6, the J call TRBJ1-1; D may be TRBD1 (5 bases). V lost 0 bases, J lost 4 bases, and 13 bases lay in between. The length of the CDR3 is 15 residues. Germline V gene lookup returns CDR1 SGHDT and CDR2 YYEEEE. The CDR3 loop reads CASSLEAGWGTEAFF. CDR3 sequence (DNA): TGTGCCAGCAGCTTGGAAGCAGGGTGGGGCACTGAAGCTTTCTTT.

As regards this clone: Other DNA sequences within the sample encode an identical CDR3. The V call is TRBV19, the J call TRBJ1-3; D is unresolved. The CDR3 extends over 10 amino acids. Germline V lookup: CDR1 LNHDA, CDR2 SQIVND (reference sequence). V gave up 8 bases and J gave up 5 bases, with 4 bases separating them. The DNA for the CDR3 is TGTGCCAGTGAGCGAAACACCATATATTTT. Translation: CASERNTIYF. The full variable domain, rest sourced from reference TRBV19 and TRBJ1-3, is DGGITQSPKYLFRKEGQNVTLSCEQNLNHDAMYWYRQDPGQGLRLIYYSQIVNDFQKGDIAEGYSVSREKKESFPLTVTSAQKNPTAFYLCASERNTIYFGEGSWLTVV.

The chain uses TRBV7-6 and TRBJ2-4; TRBD2 matches at 15 bases. With 6 bases clipped from V and 0 bases from J, the junction kept 12 bases outside the gene matches. CDR1 SGHVS and CDR2 FNYEAQ come from the germline V gene. The CDR3 contains 20 residues. CDR3 DNA sequence: TGTGCCAGCAGATGCGGGACTAGCGGGAGGATACTACTAGCCAAAAACATTCAGTACTTC. This sequence encodes CASRCGTSGRILLAKNIQYF.

The chain combines TRBV27 with TRBJ1-1; 7 bases fit TRBD1. The CDR3 runs to 15 residues. Germline loops: CDR1 MNHEY, CDR2 SMNVEV (reference sequence). V lost 3 bases, J lost 1 base, and 5 bases stayed unmatched. In DNA, the CDR3 is TGTGCCAGCAGTTTCTTAGGGACAGAGAACACTGAAGCTTTCTTT. The encoded protein is CASSFLGTENTEAFF.

The chain carries TRBV9 and TRBJ1-2, with D hard to call. This CDR3 comprises 16 residues. The germline V gene encodes CDR1 SGDLS and CDR2 YYNGEE. V shed 4 bases and J shed 4 bases, with 20 bases lying between them. This CDR3 reads CASSPTRRPLGYGYTF. In nucleotides, the CDR3 is TGTGCCAGCAGCCCTACCAGGCGTCCCCTGGGCTATGGCTACACCTTC.

The V call is TRBV5-4, the J call TRBJ2-1, with D perhaps matching TRBD2 (6 bases). Germline V gene sequence: CDR1 SGHNT, CDR2 YYREEE (reference sequence). The V end was cut by 4 bases, the J end by 8 bases, with 19 bases between. The CDR3 runs to 15 residues. The CDR3 here is CASSRGAPGGYEQFF. CDR3 sequence (DNA): TGTGCCAGCAGCCGCGGGGCGCCCGGTGGGTATGAGCAGTTCTTC.

This chain links TRBV6-1 with TRBJ2-1; 7 bases are shared with TRBD2. After removal of 0 bases from V and 7 bases from J, the junction contained 6 bases not matched to a gene. CDR1 and CDR2 (germline): MNHNS, SASEGT. The CDR3 has 15 amino acids. CDR3 nucleotides: TGTGCCAGCAGTGAAGCCCTTAGCGGGCGGAATGAGCAGTTCTTC. Amino acids: CASSEALSGRNEQFF.

The chain combines TRBV7-3 with TRBJ1-5, with D tentatively TRBD1 (5 bases). V dropped 5 bases and J dropped 4 bases, with 15 bases sitting between them. CDR1 is SGHTA and CDR2 is FQGTGA in the germline V gene. The CDR3 totals 15 residues. The CDR3: CASSPGFIANQPQHF. The CDR3 region has the DNA TGTGCCAGCAGCCCAGGGTTTATAGCGAATCAGCCCCAGCATTTT.

This clone appeared a single time. The chain couples TRBV7-9 to TRBJ2-5; either TRBD1 or TRBD2 may supply D (5 bases each). V lost 5 bases to trimming and J lost 5 bases, with 12 bases between them. This CDR3 comprises 13 residues. Germline V CDR1 and CDR2: SEHNR, FQNEAQ (reference sequence). This CDR3 reads CASSPDGGETQYF. The CDR3 DNA reads as TGTGCCAGCAGCCCGGATGGGGGTGAGACCCAGTACTTC.

Note on this clone: A read error may be the cause here, since a much bigger clone is one base away. The rearrangement links TRBV18 to TRBJ1-2; D not certain. Trimming cost V 3 bases and J 12 bases, with 23 bases left between them. The CDR3 extends over 15 amino acids. Germline CDR1 reads KGHSH; CDR2 reads LQKENI. This chain's CDR3 is CASSPQRDEAGGHTF. CDR3 DNA sequence: TGTGCCAGCTCACCGCAACGGGATGAAGCGGGAGGCCACACCTTC.

The chain employs TRBV5-8 and TRBJ2-5, with 11 bases matching TRBD2. There are 15 residues in the CDR3. Germline trimming cut 4 bases from V and 1 base from J; bases unmatched to any gene: 3. CDR1 and CDR2 from the germline V gene are SGHTS and YDEGEE. The CDR3, as DNA: TGTGCCAGCAGCCCCGGGACTAGCGGCCAAGAGACCCAGTACTTC. As protein: CASSPGTSGQETQYF.

This chain joins TRBV27 and TRBJ1-6, with 9 bases identical to TRBD1. The CDR3 spans 21 residues. Germline lookup yields CDR1 MNHEY and CDR2 SMNVEV (reference sequence). After removal of 6 bases from V and 4 bases from J, the junction contained 22 bases not matched to a gene. The CDR3 protein is CASSPKFIWTGASQYNSPLHF. CDR3 sequence (DNA): TGTGCCAGCAGCCCGAAATTCATTTGGACAGGGGCCAGTCAATATAATTCACCCCTCCACTTT.

This clone turned up a few times. The DNA for the CDR3 is TGCGCCAGCAGCCAAGATTTGACAGGGGGTGGCAATGAGCAGTTCTTC. Translating it yields CASSQDLTGGGNEQFF. The chain links TRBV4-1 to TRBJ2-1; 9 nucleotides match TRBD1. The CDR3 extends over 16 amino acids. V was clipped by 0 bases and J by 6 bases; unmatched bases: 6. Germline CDR1 and CDR2: MGHRA and YSYEKL.

The V gene is TRBV10-3, the J gene TRBJ2-2, with a possible D match to TRBD2 (6 bases). CDR1 is ENHRY and CDR2 is SYGVKD in the germline V gene. The CDR3 totals 15 residues. Trimming shortened V by 2 bases and J by 3 bases, and 10 bases separated the two germline ends. CDR3 DNA sequence: TGTGCCATCAGTGAGATGGAGGGGTACACCGGGGAGCTGTTTTTT. Encoded protein: CAISEMEGYTGELFF.

This chain links TRBV7-2 with TRBJ2-7, with D maybe TRBD2 (6 bases). The CDR3 contains 15 residues. Germline V CDR1 and CDR2: SGHTA, FQGNSA. V lost 5 bases and J lost 4, with 18 bases in between. The CDR3 loop reads CASSPSAGQGYEQYF. CDR3 nucleotides: TGTGCCAGCAGCCCCTCCGCGGGGCAGGGTTACGAGCAGTACTTC.

The rearrangement uses TRBV11-3 and TRBJ2-3; weak D call: TRBD2 (5 bases). Per the germline V gene, CDR1 is SGHNT and CDR2 is YENEEA. CDR3 length: 18 residues. V was pared by 3 bases and J by 0 bases, with 19 bases between. The CDR3 loop is CASSLWGLSGGSTDTQYF. The CDR3 DNA reads as TGTGCCAGCAGCTTGTGGGGTCTGTCGGGCGGGAGCACAGATACGCAGTATTTT.

The J gene is TRBJ2-2, the V gene TRBV19; possibly TRBD1 or TRBD2 for D (6 bases each). The ends were cut back, 6 bases at V and 3 bases at J, with 17 bases in the middle. Germline loops: CDR1 LNHDA, CDR2 SQIVND (reference sequence). The CDR3 extends over 16 amino acids. The CDR3 nucleotides read TGTGCCAGTAGAAAGCTCGGGGGCGCAGACACCGGGGAGCTGTTTTTT. Translation gives CASRKLGGADTGELFF. The full variable domain, its missing parts supplied by reference TRBV19 and TRBJ2-2, is DGGITQSPKYLFRKEGQNVTLSCEQNLNHDAMYWYRQDPGQGLRLIYYSQIVNDFQKGDIAEGYSVSREKKESFPLTVTSAQKNPTAFYLCASRKLGGADTGELFFGEGSRLTVL.

With regard to this clone: A junction boundary mismatches the germline segment, possibly from a read error. This chain uses TRBV4-1 with TRBJ1-2; 9 bases agree with TRBD1. Germline CDR1 MGHRA, CDR2 YSYEKL. The CDR3 is 11 amino acids. The CDR3 DNA is TGCGCCAGCAGCCAGAGACAGGGGGGGCTCTTC. Its protein is CASSQRQGGLF.